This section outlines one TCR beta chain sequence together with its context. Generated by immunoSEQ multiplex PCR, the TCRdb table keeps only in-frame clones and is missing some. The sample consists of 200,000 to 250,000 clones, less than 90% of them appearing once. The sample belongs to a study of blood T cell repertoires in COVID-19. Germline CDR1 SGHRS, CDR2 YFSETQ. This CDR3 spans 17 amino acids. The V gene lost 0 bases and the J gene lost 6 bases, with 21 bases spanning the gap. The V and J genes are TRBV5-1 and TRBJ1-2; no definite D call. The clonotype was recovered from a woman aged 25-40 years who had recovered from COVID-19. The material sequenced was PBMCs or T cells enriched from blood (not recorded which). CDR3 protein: CASSLGPYSYLTHGYTF. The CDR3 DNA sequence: TGCGCCAGCAGCTTGGGGCCATACAGCTACCTCACCCATGGCTACACCTTC. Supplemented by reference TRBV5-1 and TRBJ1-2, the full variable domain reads KAGVTQTPRYLIKTRGQQVTLSCSPISGHRSVSWYQQTPGQGLQFLFEYFSETQRNKGNFPGRFSGRQFSNSRSEMNVSTLELGDSALYLCASSLGPYSYLTHGYTFGSGTRLTVV.